This passage covers 18 T cell receptor beta chains from one sample sequenced in a study of T cell changes during pregnancy in multiple sclerosis. Generated by immunoSEQ multiplex PCR, the TCRdb table keeps only in-frame clones and is missing some. In the table there are roughly 110,000 clones, 92% of which are singletons. Specimen: peripheral blood, collected after pregnancy. These TCRs come from a female donor with multiple sclerosis, enrolled in a pregnancy study.

The chain has TRBV7-2 and TRBJ2-7, with D possibly matching TRBD1 (6 bases). V lost 0 bases and J lost 2, with 11 bases in between. The CDR3 sequence is 15 residues long. Germline V gene lookup returns CDR1 SGHTA and CDR2 FQGNSA. CDR3 nucleotide sequence: TGTGCCAGCAGCTTAGCGGACAGCGTTACCTACGAGCAGTACTTC. As protein: CASSLADSVTYEQYF.

This clone was observed a single time. The V gene is TRBV5-6, the J gene TRBJ2-1; 8 bases agree with TRBD1. With 0 bases clipped from V and 9 bases from J, the junction kept 5 bases outside the gene matches. The germline V gene encodes CDR1 SGHDT and CDR2 YYEEEE. The CDR3 is made up of 14 amino acids. CDR3 nucleotides: TGTGCCAGCAGCTTGGTTCAGGGGGCGATTGAGCAGTTCTTC. Its translation: CASSLVQGAIEQFF.

This rearrangement joins TRBV15 to TRBJ2-5, with D unresolved. CDR1 LNHNV and CDR2 YYDKDF come from the germline V gene (reference sequence). V was trimmed by 1 base and J by 1 base, leaving 7 bases between them. This CDR3 is built from 14 residues. The CDR3: CATSRVGVQETQYF. In nucleotides, the CDR3 is TGTGCCACCAGCAGAGTCGGAGTCCAAGAGACCCAGTACTTC.

This clone was seen only once. CDR3 in DNA: TGCGCCAGCAGCCTCGGTTCTCTAGCGGGAGTGCTCAATGAGCAGTTCTTC. Its translation is CASSLGSLAGVLNEQFF. The V and J genes are TRBV4-1 and TRBJ2-1; 10 nucleotides agree with TRBD2. Germline lookup yields CDR1 MGHRA and CDR2 YSYEKL. The length of the CDR3 is 17 residues. V shed 4 bases, J shed 6 bases, and the junction held 12 bases outside the gene matches.

V gene TRBV7-9 combines with J gene TRBJ1-1; D is unresolved. Trimming cost V 6 bases and J 11 bases, with 13 bases left between them. CDR3 length: 11 amino acids. CDR1 SEHNR and CDR2 FQNEAQ come from the germline V gene (reference sequence). The CDR3 DNA reads TGTGCCAGCAGTCGTATCGGGGAGGCTTTCTTT. Translated: CASSRIGEAFF.

The rearrangement links TRBV6-5 to TRBJ2-7; maybe TRBD1 (5 bases). CDR1 is MNHEY and CDR2 is SVGAGI in the germline V gene. Trimming removed 6 bases from V and 4 bases from J, with 13 bases in between. CDR3 length: 13 amino acids. This CDR3 reads CASSQGASYEQYF. The CDR3 region has the DNA TGTGCCAGCAGCCAAGGGGCTTCATACGAGCAGTACTTC.

This sequence joins TRBV7-6 and TRBJ1-5; D not resolved. Looked up from germline, CDR1 is SGHVS and CDR2 is FNYEAQ. The CDR3 has 13 amino acids. Trimming removed 5 bases at V and 4 bases at J, with 9 bases between. CDR3 in amino acids: CASSRDGNQPQHF. The CDR3 DNA reads TGTGCCAGCAGCCGAGACGGGAATCAGCCCCAGCATTTT. Looking up the rest from reference TRBV7-6 and TRBJ1-5 gives the full variable domain: GAGVSQSPRYKVTKRGQDVALRCDPISGHVSLYWYRQALGQGPEFLTYFNYEAQQDKSGLPNDRFSAERPEGSISTLTIQRTEQRDSAMYRCASSRDGNQPQHFGDGTRLSIL.

The chain has TRBV18 and TRBJ2-4; 8 positions agree with TRBD2. The CDR3 loop spans 17 amino acids. V gave up 3 bases and J gave up 0 bases; unmatched junction bases: 7. Germline values: CDR1 KGHSH, CDR2 LQKENI. The CDR3 protein is CASSPFSREGAKNIQYF. CDR3 DNA: TGTGCCAGCTCACCCTTTAGCCGGGAGGGAGCCAAAAACATTCAGTACTTC.

The chain uses TRBV6-1 and TRBJ2-5; 7 bases align to TRBD1. Per germline, CDR1 MNHNS and CDR2 SASEGT. The junction had 7 bases not matched to a gene; V was cut back by 5 bases and J by 1 base. The CDR3 extends over 15 amino acids. This CDR3 reads CASSLDRVSQETQYF. The CDR3 coding sequence is TGTGCCAGCAGTCTCGACAGGGTCAGCCAAGAGACCCAGTACTTC.

The chain has TRBV10-3 and TRBJ2-7; D is ambiguous. The CDR3 loop spans 12 amino acids. Per germline, CDR1 ENHRY and CDR2 SYGVKD. Trimming cost V 4 bases and J 6 bases, with 10 bases left between them. The CDR3 loop reads CAISVTSLEQYF. The CDR3 DNA is TGTGCCATCAGTGTGACAAGCCTCGAGCAGTACTTC.

About this clone: Since the CDR3 does not end with the conserved phenylalanine or tryptophan, this likely comes from a read error. It is unclear where the CDR3 begins or ends on the DNA, so no DNA is shown, and the CDR3 is as TCRdb lists it. The chain employs TRBV27 and TRBJ2-7; TRBD2, the table's D call, was not compared with the DNA. Germline CDR1 is MNHEY and CDR2 is SMNVEV (reference sequence). Termini included, the CDR3 measures 9 amino acids. CDR3 loop: CASNPLHGY.

The CDR3: CASSLAGVETQYF. CDR3 DNA sequence: TGCGCCAGCAGCTTGGCCGGGGTGGAGACCCAGTACTTC. The chain combines TRBV5-1 with TRBJ2-5; weak D call: TRBD2 (5 bases). V lost 0 bases to trimming and J lost 5 bases, with 8 bases between them. In germline, CDR1 is SGHRS, CDR2 YFSETQ. This CDR3 is built from 13 residues.

This chain joins TRBV5-1 and TRBJ2-3, with 12 bases matching TRBD2. The CDR3 extends over 16 amino acids. Trimming took 4 bases from V and 2 from J; bases not matched to a gene: 5. The germline V gene has CDR1 SGHRS and CDR2 YFSETQ. The CDR3 coding sequence is TGCGCCAGCAGCGCTAGCGGGAGGGGACTCACAGATACGCAGTATTTT. This translates into CASSASGRGLTDTQYF.

This clone was recorded only once. The CDR3 bases are TGCGCCAGCAGTCCAAAAGGGAGGAGAGGCTACACCTTC. Translating it yields CASSPKGRRGYTF. V and J are TRBV10-1 and TRBJ1-2; D gene uncertain. This CDR3 region has 13 residues. V lost 5 bases and J lost 8, with 15 bases in between. CDR1 WNHNN and CDR2 SYGVQD come from the germline V gene (reference sequence).

This chain uses TRBV30 with TRBJ1-1; tentatively, D is TRBD1 (5 bases). Trimming shortened V by 2 bases and J by 5 bases, and 12 bases separated the two germline ends. CDR1 GTSNPN and CDR2 SVGIG come from the germline V gene (reference sequence). The length of the CDR3 is 13 residues. The CDR3 here is CAWSRGGQTEAFF. In DNA, the CDR3 is TGTGCCTGGAGTAGGGGTGGGCAGACTGAAGCTTTCTTT.

The chain couples TRBV27 to TRBJ1-1; D gene uncertain. The CDR3 has 15 amino acids. The germline V gene has CDR1 MNHEY and CDR2 SMNVEV (reference sequence). The V and J ends lost 0 bases and 0 bases respectively, with 8 bases between them. The DNA of the CDR3 is TGTGCCAGCAGTTTATCGGGCGGGGTGAACACTGAAGCTTTCTTT. Its translation is CASSLSGGVNTEAFF.

J is TRBJ1-1 and V is TRBV15; D gene ambiguous. Germline-derived CDR1 and CDR2 are LNHNV and YYDKDF (reference sequence). CDR3 size: 13 residues. Between the trimmed V and J ends, which lost 1 base and 0 bases, there was a span of 3 bases. The CDR3 protein is CATSRAVNTEAFF. The DNA for the CDR3 is TGTGCCACCAGCAGAGCTGTGAACACTGAAGCTTTCTTT. Together with reference TRBV15 and TRBJ1-1, the CDR3 gives the full variable domain: DAMVIQNPRYQVTQFGKPVTLSCSQTLNHNVMYWYQQKSSQAPKLLFHYYDKDFNNEADTPDNFQSRRPNTSFCFLDIRSPGLGDTAMYLCATSRAVNTEAFFGQGTRLTVV.

As to this clone: This specimen includes other DNA sequences encoding the same CDR3. The V and J genes are TRBV5-1 and TRBJ2-6; 11 bases line up with TRBD1. The V segment lost 3 bases and the J segment 3 bases; nucleotides outside the gene matches: 2. CDR1 is SGHRS, CDR2 YFSETQ, per germline. The CDR3 contains 16 residues. The CDR3 DNA sequence: TGCGCCAGCAGCTGGACAGGGGGCGGTGGGGCCAACGTCCTGACTTTC. It translates to CASSWTGGGGANVLTF.